Detailed here is one TCR beta chain. Its antigen remains unknown. Profiled with immunoSEQ multiplex PCR; TCRdb holds only in-frame clones, not every one. The sample holds roughly 76,000 clones, around 83% seen once. The CDR3 covers 14 residues. In germline, CDR1 is MNHEY, CDR2 SVGAGI. V lost 2 bases and J lost 7; bases outside the gene matches: 7. This record comes from a study of OX40 agonist ivuxolimab in advanced cancers. General study points: Among T cells, CD8+ cells averaged more expanded clones than CD4+ cells. Among patients with partial responses at 0.1-3.0 mg/kg, clonal expansion was among the lowest. Expanded peripheral T-cell antigen specificity went undetermined. The CD4+ and CD8+ T cells in the blood had expanded clonally by week 6 at 0.1 to 3.0 mg/kg.

The sequencing used CD4+ or CD8+ T cells sorted from blood, collected in a trial of the OX40 agonist ivuxolimab. This clonotype originated in an adult with an advanced solid tumor such as melanoma, head and neck, liver or kidney cancer. The gene calls are TRBV6-5 and TRBJ2-5, with 7 bases aligning to TRBD2. This chain's CDR3 is CASSYEGSGGTQYF. The CDR3 DNA follows: TGTGCCAGCAGTTACGAGGGTTCGGGGGGGACCCAGTACTTC.